These 11 T cell receptor beta chains came from one sample sequenced in a study of blood T cell repertoires in COVID-19. Some clones are missing from TCRdb's copy, which holds only in-frame ones; the method was immunoSEQ multiplex PCR. The table records some 250,000 clones, approximately 83% of them present only once. The sequencing sample was made of peripheral blood. The receptors stem from a man aged 25-45 years who had recovered from COVID-19.

This chain connects TRBV7-6 to TRBJ2-5; the match to TRBD2 covers 11 bases. CDR3 length: 16 residues. Germline-derived CDR1 and CDR2 are SGHVS and FNYEAQ. V gave up 5 bases and J gave up 3 bases; unmatched junction bases: 8. The CDR3 coding sequence is TGTGCCAGCAGCGCGACTAGCGGGGAAACAGAAGAGACCCAGTACTTC. Translated, it gives CASSATSGETEETQYF.

V usage is TRBV14 and J usage is TRBJ2-1, with unresolved D. Germline CDR1 and CDR2: SGHDN and FVKESK. V gave up 1 base and J gave up 4 bases, with 17 bases separating them. The CDR3 runs to 17 residues. CDR3: CASSQAPGLSLYNEQFF. Written as DNA, the CDR3 is TGTGCCAGCAGCCAAGCCCCGGGTCTGTCCCTTTACAATGAGCAGTTCTTC.

The rearrangement uses TRBV28 and TRBJ1-5; D ambiguous. The germline V and J ends were trimmed by 2 bases and 0 bases, with 8 bases remaining between them. The CDR3 totals 15 residues. Looked up from germline, CDR1 is MDHEN and CDR2 is SYDVKM. CDR3 in DNA: TGTGCCAGCAGTTTACGCCGACTTAGCAATCAGCCCCAGCATTTT. Translated, it gives CASSLRRLSNQPQHF.

V is TRBV7-9 and J is TRBJ2-5, with D tentatively TRBD2 (5 bases). Germline CDR1 and CDR2: SEHNR and FQNEAQ (reference sequence). The V end lost 3 bases, the J end lost 3 bases, and 5 bases lay between the germline ends. This CDR3 spans 12 amino acids. The CDR3 DNA follows: TGTGCCAGCAGCTTCGGGGAAGAGACCCAGTACTTC. Translating gives CASSFGEETQYF. Variable domain in full (rest from reference TRBV7-9 and TRBJ2-5): DTGVSQNPRHKITKRGQNVTFRCDPISEHNRLYWYRQTLGQGPEFLTYFQNEAQLEKSRLLSDRFSAERPKGSFSTLEIQRTEQGDSAMYLCASSFGEETQYFGPGTRLLVL.

V usage is TRBV7-2 and J usage is TRBJ1-3; no firm D call. V was trimmed by 1 base and J by 4 bases, leaving 11 bases between them. The germline V gene encodes CDR1 SGHTA and CDR2 FQGNSA. CDR3 length: 15 residues. The CDR3 sequence: CASSLVAGNGNTIYF. DNA of the CDR3: TGTGCCAGCAGCTTAGTTGCGGGGAACGGAAACACCATATATTTT.

This chain links TRBV2 with TRBJ2-1; D might be TRBD2 (6 bases). This CDR3 region has 15 residues. In germline, CDR1 is SNHLY, CDR2 FYNNEI. Trimming took 6 bases from V and 7 from J, leaving 19 bases between them. CDR3 sequence reads: CASSGEVGALNEQFF. The CDR3 region has the DNA TGTGCCAGCAGCGGGGAGGTCGGGGCTTTAAATGAGCAGTTCTTC.

The rearrangement joins TRBV24-1 to TRBJ2-3; 7 bases match TRBD2. Trimming removed 7 bases from V and 5 bases from J; junction bases left unmatched: 8. This CDR3 contains 14 residues. The germline V gene encodes CDR1 KGHDR and CDR2 SFDVKD. DNA of the CDR3: TGTGCCACCAGCTGGGGGGGTATACAAGATACGCAGTATTTT. Translation gives CATSWGGIQDTQYF.

The chain couples TRBV4-1 to TRBJ1-1; D possibly corresponds to TRBD1 (5 bases). Trimming left V 1 base short and J 1 base short, with 10 bases between. The CDR3 runs 15 residues. The germline V gene has CDR1 MGHRA and CDR2 YSYEKL. In DNA form, the CDR3 reads TGCGCCAGCAGCCAAGCCAGCACAGGGAACACTGAAGCTTTCTTT. Residues: CASSQASTGNTEAFF.

The chain combines TRBV6-5 with TRBJ1-1; D uncertain. CDR1 is MNHEY and CDR2 is SVGAGI in the germline V gene. V was clipped by 0 bases and J by 5 bases, with 10 bases between them. The CDR3 is 14 residues long. The CDR3 loop is CASSYSLVGTEAFF. The CDR3 nucleotides are TGTGCCAGCAGTTACTCCCTAGTGGGTACTGAAGCTTTCTTT.

V and J are TRBV7-9 and TRBJ1-1; a possible D gene is TRBD1 (6 bases). This CDR3 spans 13 amino acids. Germline V gene data show CDR1 as SEHNR and CDR2 as FQNEAQ (reference sequence). V lost 4 bases and J 3 bases, leaving 9 bases between the germline ends. The CDR3 sequence is CASSYTGHTEAFF. CDR3 coding DNA: TGTGCCAGCAGCTATACAGGGCACACTGAAGCTTTCTTT.

The chain couples TRBV18 to TRBJ1-2; 9 bases line up with TRBD1. The CDR3 has 16 residues. Germline lookup yields CDR1 KGHSH and CDR2 LQKENI. The V and J ends lost 4 bases and 4 bases, in that order; junction bases with no gene match: 10. The CDR3 DNA follows: TGTGCCAGCTCACAGGACAGGGGCCGACTTACCTATGGCTACACCTTC. Translated, it gives CASSQDRGRLTYGYTF.